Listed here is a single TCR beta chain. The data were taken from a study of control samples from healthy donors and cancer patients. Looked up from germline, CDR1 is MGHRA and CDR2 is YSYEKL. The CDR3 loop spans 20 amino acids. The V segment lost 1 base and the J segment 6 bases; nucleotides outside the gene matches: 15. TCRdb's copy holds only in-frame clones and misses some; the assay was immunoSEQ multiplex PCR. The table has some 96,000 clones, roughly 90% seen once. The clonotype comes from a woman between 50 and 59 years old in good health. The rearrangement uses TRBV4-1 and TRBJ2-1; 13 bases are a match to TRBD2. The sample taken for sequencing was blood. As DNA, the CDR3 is TGCGCCAGCAGCCAAGTGCGACTAGCGGGAGGTTCTCTCAAGTTCAATGAGCAGTTCTTC. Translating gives CASSQVRLAGGSLKFNEQFF.